The 28 T cell receptor beta chains below were found in one sample sequenced in a study of T cells in women clearing cervical HPV infection. The repertoire was sequenced with immunoSEQ multiplex PCR; TCRdb's copy has only in-frame clones and lacks some. Here the sample table reports some 30,000 clones. Sequenced sample: blood buffy coat. These receptor sequences come from a woman between 18 and 69 years old with a cervical HPV16 infection that either progressed to CIN3+ or cleared (not recorded which).

Regarding this clone: The read halts 3 residues ahead of the CDR3 end, with the missing end drawn from the germline J gene. This chain links TRBV30 with TRBJ1-5; the match to TRBD1 covers 7 bases. Germline lookup yields CDR1 GTSNPN and CDR2 SVGIG (reference sequence). This CDR3 is 13 amino acids long. The V and J ends lost 3 bases and 6 bases, in that order; junction bases with no gene match: 5. CDR3 region: CAWRRGQGQPQHF. The sequenced part of the CDR3 DNA is TGTGCCTGGAGGAGGGGGCAGGGTCAGCCC.

A note on this clone: The read ends 3 residues early relative to the CDR3; the germline J gene fills the gap. J is TRBJ2-1 and V is TRBV7-3, with 8 bases that match TRBD2. The CDR3 has 15 residues. CDR1 is SGHTA and CDR2 is FQGTGA in the germline V gene. With V trimmed by 6 bases and J by 6 bases, 10 bases remained unmatched. The CDR3 loop reads CASRPPGLESNEQFF. The covered CDR3 bases are TGTGCCAGCAGACCCCCGGGACTAGAGTCCAATGAG.

About this clone itself: The read halts 3 residues ahead of the CDR3 end, with the missing end drawn from the germline J gene. The V gene is TRBV20-1, the J gene TRBJ2-1, with 9 bases aligning to TRBD2. The V gene end was trimmed by 6 bases and the J gene end by 3 bases; junction bases not matched to a gene: 6. The CDR3 is made up of 14 amino acids. CDR1 is DFQATT, CDR2 SNEGSKA, per germline (reference sequence). Incomplete CDR3 DNA: TGCAGTGCCACGACTAGCGGTCGCTACAATGAG. Residues: CSATTSGRYNE. In full, the CDR3 reads CSATTSGRYNEQFF.

Partial CDR3 DNA: TGTGCCAGCAGGGAACCGTTAGCAGAGAACTACAATGAG. Its protein is CASREPLAENYNE. The CDR3, in full, reads CASREPLAENYNEQFF. J is TRBJ2-1 and V is TRBV14; the D is unclear. From the germline J gene comes the end of the CDR3, since the read stops 3 residues before it. The germline V gene has CDR1 SGHDN and CDR2 FVKESK. V lost 6 bases to trimming and J lost 3 bases, with 18 bases between them. The CDR3 is 16 residues long.

Turning to this clone: The read terminates 3 residues before the CDR3 end, so the remaining end is supplied by the germline J gene. The chain carries TRBV11-3 and TRBJ1-1; D is possibly TRBD1 (5 bases). Germline CDR1 and CDR2: SGHNT and YENEEA. This CDR3 is 14 amino acids long. V dropped 5 bases and J dropped 2 bases, with 12 bases sitting between them. The CDR3 reads CASSLLGPNTEAFF. The CDR3 bases that were read are TGTGCCAGCAGCCTCTTGGGGCCAAACACTGAA.

As to this clone: The read finishes 3 residues shy of the CDR3 end, and the germline J gene is used to complete it. V gene TRBV27 combines with J gene TRBJ2-1; 8 bases agree with TRBD2. V dropped 8 bases and J dropped 5; count of bases not matched to a gene: 11. The CDR3 spans 15 residues. Germline V lookup: CDR1 MNHEY, CDR2 SMNVEV (reference sequence). The covered CDR3 bases are TGTGCCAGCGCGTTCGGGGGGGCTCACGACAATGAG. The encoded protein is CASAFGGAHDNE. The whole CDR3 sequence is CASAFGGAHDNEQFF.

Worth noting for this clone: The missing CDR3 end, 3 residues past where the read stops, is filled in from the germline J gene. This chain connects TRBV7-3 to TRBJ2-3; D might be TRBD1 (6 bases). The CDR3 consists of 15 residues. Looked up from germline, CDR1 is SGHTA and CDR2 is FQGTGA. V gave up 0 bases and J gave up 2 bases, with 9 bases separating them. This CDR3 is CASSLTGAPTDTQYF. The CDR3 DNA, read in part, is TGTGCCAGCAGCTTAACGGGGGCCCCCACAGATACG.

Turning to this clone: The read ends 3 residues before the CDR3 terminus; that terminus is restored from the germline J gene. The rearrangement uses TRBV19 and TRBJ2-5, with TRBD1 matching 7 bases. Trimming at V came to 7 bases and at J to 2 bases, leaving 4 bases not matched to a gene. Germline V gene data show CDR1 as LNHDA and CDR2 as SQIVND (reference sequence). The CDR3 sequence is 13 residues long. The part of the CDR3 DNA that was read is TGTGCCAGTAACAGGGGCCGGCAAGAGACC. Translated, it gives CASNRGRQET. The complete CDR3 reads CASNRGRQETQYF.

Remarks on this clone: The sequenced fragment ends 3 residues before the CDR3 boundary, so the rest is inferred from the germline J gene. This chain uses TRBV5-6 with TRBJ2-1, with D possibly matching TRBD2 (5 bases). Germline V CDR1 and CDR2: SGHDT, YYEEEE. Trimming cost V 0 bases and J 5 bases, with 12 bases left between them. This CDR3 comprises 15 residues. CDR3 bases read: TGTGCCAGCAGCTTGGAGTCTAGCCCGCACAATGAG. This gives the protein CASSLESSPHNE. The whole CDR3 protein is CASSLESSPHNEQFF.

The CDR3: CASSIVQGPDTQYF. Partial CDR3 DNA: TGTGCCAGTAGTATAGTGCAGGGTCCAGATACG. The rearrangement uses TRBV19 and TRBJ2-3; D is possibly TRBD1 (5 bases). The read ends 3 residues early relative to the CDR3; the germline J gene fills the gap. The V end was cut by 1 base, the J end by 4 bases, with 9 bases between. CDR1 and CDR2 (germline): LNHDA, SQIVND (reference sequence). This CDR3 region has 14 residues.

Of note for this clone: The CDR3 end lies 3 residues beyond the end of the read and is filled in from the germline J gene. The chain combines TRBV27 with TRBJ2-1; D is perhaps TRBD1 (6 bases). The CDR3 consists of 14 residues. CDR1 and CDR2 from the germline V gene are MNHEY and SMNVEV (reference sequence). Trimming removed 8 bases from V and 4 bases from J, with 15 bases in between. The sequenced CDR3 bases are TGTGCCAGCTCCTCAGGGGATGGTTACAATGAG. It specifies CASSSGDGYNE. The full-length CDR3 reads as CASSSGDGYNEQFF.

About this clone itself: Its ends do not fully match the called genes, so a read error is possible. The sequenced fragment ends 3 residues before the CDR3 boundary, so the rest is inferred from the germline J gene. This chain uses TRBV20-1 with TRBJ1-6; TRBD1 matches 9 bases. Germline loops: CDR1 DFQATT, CDR2 SNEGSKA (reference sequence). This CDR3 comprises 15 residues. The CDR3 bases that were read are TGCAGTGCTAAAGGGACAGGGTCCTCTAATTCACCC. This sequence encodes CSAKGTGSSNSP. The CDR3 in full is CSAKGTGSSNSPLHF.

Comment on this clone: Read sequence stops 3 residues before the CDR3 end, and the germline J gene provides the missing end. This sequence joins TRBV7-7 and TRBJ2-5, with 15 bases matching TRBD2. Germline assignment: CDR1 SSHAT and CDR2 FNYEAQ (reference sequence). The J segment lost 3 bases and the V segment lost 5 bases, leaving 7 bases of the junction unmatched. This CDR3 has 17 residues. The CDR3 is CASSPARTSGGEETQYF. Partial CDR3 DNA: TGTGCCAGCAGCCCGGCCCGGACTAGCGGGGGGGAAGAGACC.

Turning to this clone: The read terminates 3 residues before the CDR3 end, so the remaining end is supplied by the germline J gene. The chain recombines TRBV7-3 with TRBJ2-2; D might be TRBD1 or TRBD2, each matching 5 bases. V shed 1 base and J shed 3 bases, with 6 bases lying between them. The CDR3 has 14 residues. Per the germline V gene, CDR1 is SGHTA and CDR2 is FQGTGA. Here the CDR3 reads CASSLRGDTGELFF. CDR3 bases read: TGTGCCAGCAGCTTAAGAGGGGACACCGGGGAG.

Remarks on this clone: Read data end 3 residues before the CDR3 end; the end is taken from the germline J gene. The gene calls are TRBV6-4 and TRBJ2-1; 8 nucleotides match TRBD1. The germline gives CDR1 MRHNA, CDR2 SNTAGT. V gave up 3 bases and J gave up 3 bases; unmatched junction bases: 4. This CDR3 region has 15 residues. CDR3 sequence: CASSESGQDYNEQFF. The covered CDR3 bases are TGTGCCAGCAGTGAATCGGGACAGGACTACAATGAG.

Comments on this clone: The observed sequence ends 3 residues before the CDR3 terminus, with the missing tail filled in from the germline J gene. V usage is TRBV6-2 or TRBV6-3 and J usage is TRBJ2-3, with D possibly being TRBD1 (5 bases). Trimming shortened V by 5 bases and J by 1 base, and 10 bases separated the two germline ends. Germline loops: CDR1 MNHEY, CDR2 SVGEGT. CDR3 length: 14 amino acids. The chain's CDR3 is CASSNPTGTDTQYF. CDR3 DNA, as far as it was read: TGTGCCAGCAGTAACCCGACAGGCACAGATACG.

As regards this clone: The read terminates 3 residues before the CDR3 end, so the remaining end is supplied by the germline J gene. The chain has TRBV2 and TRBJ1-1; weak D call: TRBD1 (5 bases). Trimming took off 8 bases at V and 0 bases at J, with 13 bases between the two ends. The CDR3 runs to 14 residues. Germline V gene lookup returns CDR1 SNHLY and CDR2 FYNNEI. Incomplete CDR3 DNA: TGTGCCAGCTTCCTCAGGGCCTTGAACACTGAA. Translating it yields CASFLRALNTE. The whole CDR3 reads CASFLRALNTEAFF.

Remarks on this clone: The sequence runs out 3 residues before the end of the CDR3; the remainder is reconstructed from the germline J gene. At the DNA level, this CDR3 is encoded by other sequences in the same sample as well. This chain links TRBV6-2 or TRBV6-3 with TRBJ2-1, with 13 bases aligning to TRBD2. V was pared by 6 bases and J by 7 bases, with 9 bases of the junction left unmatched. Germline V CDR1 and CDR2: MNHEY, SVGEGT. This CDR3 region has 16 residues. CDR3 bases read: TGTGCCAGCAGGCCGGGACTAGCGGGACTGATGAATGAG. Translation: CASRPGLAGLMNE. The whole CDR3 sequence reads CASRPGLAGLMNEQFF.

Turning to this clone: The CDR3 end falls 3 residues outside the read, so it is completed with the germline J gene. This chain uses TRBV14 with TRBJ2-3; 11 bases are shared with TRBD2. The germline CDR1 and CDR2 sequences are SGHDN and FVKESK. V shed 0 bases, J shed 3 bases, and the junction held 8 bases outside the gene matches. The CDR3 extends over 18 amino acids. The DNA read from the CDR3 is TGTGCCAGCAGCCAAGATCTGACTAGCGGGATGTCTACAGATACG. This gives the protein CASSQDLTSGMSTDT. The entire CDR3 protein reads CASSQDLTSGMSTDTQYF.

Worth noting for this clone: The read gets to within 3 residues of the CDR3 end, and the germline J gene fills in the rest. This chain joins TRBV2 and TRBJ2-7; 8 bases are a match to TRBD1. J lost 0 bases, V lost 6 bases, and 10 bases had no gene match. The CDR3 sequence is 16 residues long. In germline, CDR1 is SNHLY, CDR2 FYNNEI. The sequenced CDR3 bases are TGTGCCAGCAGCGCCGTGACAGGGGATCCCTCCTACGAG. Amino acid sequence: CASSAVTGDPSYE. The whole CDR3 protein reads CASSAVTGDPSYEQYF.

Notes on this clone: The read terminates 3 residues ahead of where the CDR3 ends, so the germline J gene completes it. This chain joins TRBV6-2 or TRBV6-3 and TRBJ2-7, with D maybe TRBD1 (6 bases). The V gene lost 5 bases and the J gene lost 4 bases, with 9 bases spanning the gap. The CDR3 runs 12 residues. Germline V gene data show CDR1 as MNHEY and CDR2 as SVGEGT. CDR3 DNA, as far as it was read: TGTGCCAGCAGTGCCGACAGGTACGAG. This codes for CASSADRYE. The full CDR3 protein reads CASSADRYEQYF.

As regards this clone: The read ends 3 residues early relative to the CDR3; the germline J gene fills the gap. The genes are TRBV19 and TRBJ2-2; 7 positions match TRBD1. The CDR3 runs to 13 residues. The V segment lost 5 bases and the J segment 8 bases; nucleotides outside the gene matches: 5. Germline loops: CDR1 LNHDA, CDR2 SQIVND (reference sequence). CDR3 DNA (partial): TGTGCCAGTAGTTCGACAGGGATAGGGGAG. Protein sequence: CASSSTGIGE. The complete CDR3 reads CASSSTGIGELFF.

As for this clone: The read finishes 3 residues shy of the CDR3 end, and the germline J gene is used to complete it. The rearrangement uses TRBV7-9 and TRBJ1-1; tentatively, D is TRBD1 (5 bases). The CDR3 sequence is 15 residues long. Germline CDR1 SEHNR, CDR2 FQNEAQ (reference sequence). Between the trimmed V and J ends, which lost 2 bases and 1 base, there was a span of 11 bases. The CDR3 here is CASSLTEGWNTEAFF. Partial CDR3 DNA: TGTGCCAGCAGCTTAACGGAGGGGTGGAACACTGAA.

This clone is classed as medium-sized by frequency. The read comes to an end 3 residues before the CDR3 does, leaving the germline J gene to fill in the end. The V and J genes are TRBV9 and TRBJ1-4, with 9 positions matching TRBD1. The V segment lost 3 bases and the J segment 3 bases; nucleotides outside the gene matches: 3. This CDR3 has 15 residues. Germline V gene sequence: CDR1 SGDLS, CDR2 YYNGEE. CDR3 DNA, as far as it was read: TGTGCCAGCAGCGATACAGGGGGCCCTAATGAAAAA. It is translated as CASSDTGGPNEK. The CDR3, in full, reads CASSDTGGPNEKLFF.

As regards this clone: The CDR3 end falls 3 residues outside the read, so it is completed with the germline J gene. The rearrangement joins TRBV5-8 to TRBJ2-3; possible D gene TRBD1, 6 bases. Germline V lookup: CDR1 SGHTS, CDR2 YDEGEE. The CDR3 has 15 residues. Trimming shortened V by 3 bases and J by 1 base, and 12 bases separated the two germline ends. CDR3 bases read: TGTGCCAGCAGCTCAGGGGCAGTTGGCACAGATACG. Protein product: CASSSGAVGTDT. The whole CDR3 protein is CASSSGAVGTDTQYF.

Points on this clone: The read terminates 3 residues ahead of where the CDR3 ends, so the germline J gene completes it. This chain uses TRBV6-1 with TRBJ1-2, with TRBD1 matching 9 bases. Trimming removed 3 bases from V and 5 bases from J; junction bases left unmatched: 4. The CDR3 runs 14 residues. CDR1 is MNHNS and CDR2 is SASEGT in the germline V gene. CDR3 residues: CASSEGQGVYGYTF. The sequenced CDR3 bases are TGTGCCAGCAGTGAGGGACAGGGAGTATATGGC.

Concerning this clone itself: The sequence runs out 3 residues before the end of the CDR3; the remainder is reconstructed from the germline J gene. The chain uses TRBV5-1 and TRBJ1-3; D may be TRBD1 (6 bases). The CDR3 runs 16 residues. Germline V gene lookup returns CDR1 SGHRS and CDR2 YFSETQ. Trimming took 0 bases from V and 1 from J, leaving 11 bases between them. CDR3 DNA (partial): TGCGCCAGCAGCTTGGGATACAGGGCATCTGGAAACACC. This gives the protein CASSLGYRASGNT. The full CDR3 protein reads CASSLGYRASGNTIYF.

As to this clone: The read comes to an end 3 residues before the CDR3 does, leaving the germline J gene to fill in the end. The chain links TRBV6-1 to TRBJ2-2; 8 nucleotides agree with TRBD2. The length of the CDR3 is 15 residues. The germline gives CDR1 MNHNS, CDR2 SASEGT. Losses at the gene ends were 6 bases for V and 7 bases for J; bases not matched to a gene: 10. Partial CDR3 DNA: TGTGCCAGCAGCGAACGCGGACTAGCAGGCGGGGAG. Encoded protein: CASSERGLAGGE. The full CDR3 reads CASSERGLAGGELFF.